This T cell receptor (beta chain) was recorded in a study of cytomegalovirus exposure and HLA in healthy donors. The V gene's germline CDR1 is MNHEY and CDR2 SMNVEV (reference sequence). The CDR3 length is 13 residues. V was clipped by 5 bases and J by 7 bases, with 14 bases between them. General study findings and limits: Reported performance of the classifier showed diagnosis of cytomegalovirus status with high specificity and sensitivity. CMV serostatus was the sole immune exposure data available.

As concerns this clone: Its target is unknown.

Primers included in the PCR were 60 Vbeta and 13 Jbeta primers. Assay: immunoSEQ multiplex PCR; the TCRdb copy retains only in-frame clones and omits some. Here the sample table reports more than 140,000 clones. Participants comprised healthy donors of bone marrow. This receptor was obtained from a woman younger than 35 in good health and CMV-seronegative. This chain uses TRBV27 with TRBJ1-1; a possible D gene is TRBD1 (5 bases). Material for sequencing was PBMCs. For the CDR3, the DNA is TGTGCCAGCAGTGTCGGGACTCTCAATGAAGCTTTCTTT. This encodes CASSVGTLNEAFF.